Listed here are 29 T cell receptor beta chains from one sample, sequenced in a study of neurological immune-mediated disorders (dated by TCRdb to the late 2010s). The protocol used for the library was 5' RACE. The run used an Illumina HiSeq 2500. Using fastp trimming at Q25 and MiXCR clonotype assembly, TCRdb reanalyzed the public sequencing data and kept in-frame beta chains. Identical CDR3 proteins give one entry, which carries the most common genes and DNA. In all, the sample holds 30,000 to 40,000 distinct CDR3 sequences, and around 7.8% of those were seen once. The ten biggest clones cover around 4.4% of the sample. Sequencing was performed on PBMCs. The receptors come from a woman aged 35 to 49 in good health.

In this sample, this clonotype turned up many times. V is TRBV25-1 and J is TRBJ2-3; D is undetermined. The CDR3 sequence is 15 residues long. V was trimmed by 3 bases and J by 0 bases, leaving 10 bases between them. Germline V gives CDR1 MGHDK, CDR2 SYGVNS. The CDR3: CASSEWTESTDTQYF. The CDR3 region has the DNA TGTGCCAGCAGTGAGTGGACGGAGAGCACAGATACGCAGTATTTT.

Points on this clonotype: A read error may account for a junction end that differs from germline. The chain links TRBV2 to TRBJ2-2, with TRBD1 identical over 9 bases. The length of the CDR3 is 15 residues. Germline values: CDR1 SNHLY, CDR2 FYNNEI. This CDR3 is CASRQGATRTGELYF. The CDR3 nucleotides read TGTGCCAGCAGACAGGGGGCCACGCGCACCGGGGAGCTGTATTTT. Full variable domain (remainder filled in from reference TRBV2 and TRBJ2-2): EPEVTQTPSHQVTQMGQEVILRCVPISNHLYFYWYRQILGQKVEFLVSFYNNEISEKSEIFDDQFSVERPDGSNFTLKIRSTKLEDSAMYFCASRQGATRTGELYFGEGSRLTVL.

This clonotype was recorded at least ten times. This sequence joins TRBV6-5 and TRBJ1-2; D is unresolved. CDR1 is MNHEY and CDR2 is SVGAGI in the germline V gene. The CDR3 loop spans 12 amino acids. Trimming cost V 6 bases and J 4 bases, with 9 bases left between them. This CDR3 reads CASRDGTYGYTF. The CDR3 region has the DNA TGTGCCAGCAGAGACGGAACCTATGGCTACACCTTC.

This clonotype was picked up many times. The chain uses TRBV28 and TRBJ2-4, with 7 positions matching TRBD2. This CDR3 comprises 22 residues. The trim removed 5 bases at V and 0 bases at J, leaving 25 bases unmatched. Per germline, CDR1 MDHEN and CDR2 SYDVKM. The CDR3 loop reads CASSLQPSKRDRLTLAKNIQYF. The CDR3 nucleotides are TGTGCCAGCAGTCTTCAGCCCTCCAAGCGGGACCGCCTGACCCTAGCCAAAAACATTCAGTACTTC.

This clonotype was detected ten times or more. CDR3 amino acids: CASSLGSAGRGIQYF. The CDR3 bases are TGCGCCAGCAGCTTGGGAAGCGCGGGACGGGGCATTCAGTACTTC. This chain joins TRBV5-1 and TRBJ2-4; maybe TRBD2 (6 bases). Deletions cut 0 bases from V and 9 bases from J, with 16 bases between. The length of the CDR3 is 15 residues. CDR1 is SGHRS and CDR2 is YFSETQ in the germline V gene.

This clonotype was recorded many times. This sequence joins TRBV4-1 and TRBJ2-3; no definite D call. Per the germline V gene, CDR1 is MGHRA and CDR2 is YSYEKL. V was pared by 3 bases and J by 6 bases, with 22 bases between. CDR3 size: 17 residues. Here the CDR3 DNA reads TGCGCCAGCAGCCAGGTCTTCACGGGTGATGGGCGGGATACGCAGTATTTT. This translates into CASSQVFTGDGRDTQYF.

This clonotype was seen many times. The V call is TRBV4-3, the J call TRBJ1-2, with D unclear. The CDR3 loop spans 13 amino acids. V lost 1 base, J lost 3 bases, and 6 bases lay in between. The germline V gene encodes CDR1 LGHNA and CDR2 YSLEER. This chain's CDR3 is CASSQGGYYGYTF. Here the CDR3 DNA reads TGCGCCAGCAGCCAAGGGGGATACTATGGCTACACCTTC.

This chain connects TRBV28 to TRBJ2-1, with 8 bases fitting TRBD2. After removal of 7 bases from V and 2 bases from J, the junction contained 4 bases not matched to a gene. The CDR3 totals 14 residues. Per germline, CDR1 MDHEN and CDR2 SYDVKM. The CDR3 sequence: CASKIAGPYNEQFF. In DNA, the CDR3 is TGTGCCAGCAAAATAGCGGGACCCTACAATGAGCAGTTCTTC.

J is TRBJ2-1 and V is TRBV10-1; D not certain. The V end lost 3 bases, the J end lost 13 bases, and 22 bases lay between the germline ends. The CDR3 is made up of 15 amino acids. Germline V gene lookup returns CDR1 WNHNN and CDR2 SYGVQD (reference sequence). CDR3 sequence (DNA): TGCGCCAGCAGTGAAGTTCCGGACGCTTCTGGTGATCAGTTCTTC. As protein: CASSEVPDASGDQFF.

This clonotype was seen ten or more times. The CDR3 DNA is TGTGCCAGCAGTGGGGGACAGAACACTGAAGCTTTCTTT. It specifies CASSGGQNTEAFF. The chain couples TRBV27 to TRBJ1-1; D perhaps matches TRBD1 (6 bases). CDR1 is MNHEY and CDR2 is SMNVEV in the germline V gene (reference sequence). This CDR3 region has 13 residues. Trimming stripped 5 bases from V and 1 base from J, with 8 bases between.

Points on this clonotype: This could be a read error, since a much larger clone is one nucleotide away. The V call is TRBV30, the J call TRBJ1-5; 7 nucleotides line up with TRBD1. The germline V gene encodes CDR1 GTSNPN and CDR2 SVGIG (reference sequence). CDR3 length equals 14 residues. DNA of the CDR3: TGTGCCTGGACCCAGGGGGGGGGCAATCAGCCCCGGCATTTT. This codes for CAWTQGGGNQPRHF.

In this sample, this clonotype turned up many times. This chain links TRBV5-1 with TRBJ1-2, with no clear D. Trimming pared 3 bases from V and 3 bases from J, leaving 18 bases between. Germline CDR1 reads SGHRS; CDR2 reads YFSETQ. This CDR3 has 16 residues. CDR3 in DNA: TGCGCCAGCAGCTCGGGGTCTCAGGTCGGGCACTATGGCTACACCTTC. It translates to CASSSGSQVGHYGYTF.

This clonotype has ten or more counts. The CDR3: CASSPQTSGIYEQYF. CDR3 nucleotides: TGTGCCAGCAGTCCTCAGACTAGCGGGATCTACGAGCAGTACTTC. V is TRBV9 and J is TRBJ2-7; 11 positions agree with TRBD2. Germline V gives CDR1 SGDLS, CDR2 YYNGEE. Unmatched junction bases numbered 7, after V lost 5 bases and J lost 3 bases. The length of the CDR3 is 15 residues.

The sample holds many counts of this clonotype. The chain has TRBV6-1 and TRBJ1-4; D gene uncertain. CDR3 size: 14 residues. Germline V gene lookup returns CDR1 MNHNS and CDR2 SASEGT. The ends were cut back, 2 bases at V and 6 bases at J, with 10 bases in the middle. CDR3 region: CASSESGVDEKLFF. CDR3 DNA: TGTGCCAGCAGTGAAAGCGGGGTGGATGAAAAACTGTTTTTT.

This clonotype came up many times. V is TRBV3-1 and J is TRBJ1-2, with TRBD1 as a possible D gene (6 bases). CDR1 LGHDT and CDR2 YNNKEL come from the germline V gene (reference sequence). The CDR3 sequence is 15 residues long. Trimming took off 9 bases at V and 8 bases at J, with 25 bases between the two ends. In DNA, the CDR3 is TGTGCCAGTTACAATCGCCAAGGACAGCCAGGCGGCTACACCTTC. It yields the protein CASYNRQGQPGGYTF. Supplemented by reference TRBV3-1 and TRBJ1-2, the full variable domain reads DTAVSQTPKYLVTQMGNDKSIKCEQNLGHDTMYWYKQDSKKFLKIMFSYNNKELIINETVPNRFSPKSPDKAHLNLHINSLELGDSAVYFCASYNRQGQPGGYTFGSGTRLTVV.

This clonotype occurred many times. The CDR3 here is CASSPSGQPYEQYF. In nucleotides, the CDR3 is TGTGCCAGCAGCCCGTCGGGACAGCCATACGAGCAGTACTTC. V is TRBV11-2 and J is TRBJ2-7; 7 bases align to TRBD1. V lost 5 bases and J lost 4; bases outside the gene matches: 8. This CDR3 contains 14 residues. Per the germline V gene, CDR1 is SGHAT and CDR2 is FQNNGV.

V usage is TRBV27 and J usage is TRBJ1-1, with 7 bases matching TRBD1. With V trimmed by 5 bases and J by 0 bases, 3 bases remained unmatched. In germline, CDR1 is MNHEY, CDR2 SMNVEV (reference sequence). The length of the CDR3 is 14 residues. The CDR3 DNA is TGTGCCAGCAGTCGGGACAGTATGAACACTGAAGCTTTCTTT. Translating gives CASSRDSMNTEAFF.

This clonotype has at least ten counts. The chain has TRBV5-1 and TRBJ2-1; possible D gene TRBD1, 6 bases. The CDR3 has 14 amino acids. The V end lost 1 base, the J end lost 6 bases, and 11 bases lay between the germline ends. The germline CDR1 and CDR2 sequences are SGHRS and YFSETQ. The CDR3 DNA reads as TGCGCCAGCAGCTTGAATACAGGGCCCAATGAGCAGTTCTTC. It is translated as CASSLNTGPNEQFF. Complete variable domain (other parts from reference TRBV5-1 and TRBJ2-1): KAGVTQTPRYLIKTRGQQVTLSCSPISGHRSVSWYQQTPGQGLQFLFEYFSETQRNKGNFPGRFSGRQFSNSRSEMNVSTLELGDSALYLCASSLNTGPNEQFFGPGTRLTVL.

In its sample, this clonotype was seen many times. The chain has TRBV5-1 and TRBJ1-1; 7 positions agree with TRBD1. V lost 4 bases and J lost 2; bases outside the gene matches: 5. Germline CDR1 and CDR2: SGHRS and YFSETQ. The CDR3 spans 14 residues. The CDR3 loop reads CASSAGTANTEAFF. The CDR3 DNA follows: TGCGCCAGCAGCGCCGGGACAGCTAACACTGAAGCTTTCTTT.

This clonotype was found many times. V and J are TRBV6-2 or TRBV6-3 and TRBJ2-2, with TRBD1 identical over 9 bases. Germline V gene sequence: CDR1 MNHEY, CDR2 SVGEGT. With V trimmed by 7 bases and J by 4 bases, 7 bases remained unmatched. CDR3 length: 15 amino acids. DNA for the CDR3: TGTGCCAGCACCGCGACAGGGGGAGGCACCGGGGAGCTGTTTTTT. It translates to CASTATGGGTGELFF.

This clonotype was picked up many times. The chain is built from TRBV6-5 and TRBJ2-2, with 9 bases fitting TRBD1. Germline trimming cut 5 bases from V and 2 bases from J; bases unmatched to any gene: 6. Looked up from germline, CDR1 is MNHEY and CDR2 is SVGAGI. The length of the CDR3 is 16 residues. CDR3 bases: TGTGCCAGCAGTCCCCGACAGGGGGAAAACACCGGGGAGCTGTTTTTT. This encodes CASSPRQGENTGELFF.

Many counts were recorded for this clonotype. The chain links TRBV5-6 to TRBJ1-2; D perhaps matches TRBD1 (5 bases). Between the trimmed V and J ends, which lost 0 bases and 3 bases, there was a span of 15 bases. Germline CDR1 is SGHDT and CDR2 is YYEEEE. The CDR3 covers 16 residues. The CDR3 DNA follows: TGTGCCAGCAGCTTGGTATCGGCAGGGCAGGACTATGGCTACACCTTC. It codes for CASSLVSAGQDYGYTF.

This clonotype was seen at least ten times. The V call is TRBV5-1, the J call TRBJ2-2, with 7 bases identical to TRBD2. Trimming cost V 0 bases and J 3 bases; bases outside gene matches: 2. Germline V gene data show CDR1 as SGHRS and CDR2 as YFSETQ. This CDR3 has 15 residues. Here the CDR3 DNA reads TGCGCCAGCAGCTTGGGGGACTATTACACCGGGGAGCTGTTTTTT. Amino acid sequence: CASSLGDYYTGELFF.

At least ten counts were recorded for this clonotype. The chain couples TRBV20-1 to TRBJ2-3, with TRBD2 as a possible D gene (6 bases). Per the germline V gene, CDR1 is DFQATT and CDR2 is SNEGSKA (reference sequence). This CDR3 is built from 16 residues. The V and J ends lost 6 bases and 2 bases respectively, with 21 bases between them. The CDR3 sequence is CSATHPGTPSTDTQYF. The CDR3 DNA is TGCAGTGCCACCCATCCCGGGACTCCCTCCACAGATACGCAGTATTTT.

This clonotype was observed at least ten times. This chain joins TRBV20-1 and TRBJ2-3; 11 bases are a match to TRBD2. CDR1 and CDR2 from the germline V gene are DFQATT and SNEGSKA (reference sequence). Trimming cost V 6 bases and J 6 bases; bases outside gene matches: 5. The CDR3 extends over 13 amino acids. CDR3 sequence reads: CSAALAGVDTQYF. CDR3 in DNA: TGCAGTGCGGCACTAGCGGGAGTTGATACGCAGTATTTT.

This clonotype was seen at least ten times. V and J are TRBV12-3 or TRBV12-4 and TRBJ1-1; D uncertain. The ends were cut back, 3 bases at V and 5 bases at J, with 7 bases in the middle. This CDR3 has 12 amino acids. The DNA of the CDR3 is TGTGCCAGCAGTTTGGGAACGACTGAAGCTTTCTTT. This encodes CASSLGTTEAFF.

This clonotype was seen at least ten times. CDR3 residues: CASSLGFPGELFF. The CDR3 DNA is TGTGCCAGCAGTTTGGGCTTCCCAGGGGAGCTGTTTTTT. This rearrangement joins TRBV12-3 or TRBV12-4 to TRBJ2-2; D remains unclear. The V end lost 3 bases, the J end lost 8 bases, and 10 bases lay between the germline ends. This CDR3 is 13 amino acids long.

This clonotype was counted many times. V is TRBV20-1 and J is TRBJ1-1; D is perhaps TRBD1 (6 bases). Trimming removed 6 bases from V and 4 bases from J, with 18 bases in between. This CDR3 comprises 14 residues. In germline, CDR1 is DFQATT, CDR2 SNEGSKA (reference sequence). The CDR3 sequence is CSAQRGGRVTEAFF. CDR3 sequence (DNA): TGCAGTGCCCAGAGGGGGGGAAGGGTCACTGAAGCTTTCTTT.

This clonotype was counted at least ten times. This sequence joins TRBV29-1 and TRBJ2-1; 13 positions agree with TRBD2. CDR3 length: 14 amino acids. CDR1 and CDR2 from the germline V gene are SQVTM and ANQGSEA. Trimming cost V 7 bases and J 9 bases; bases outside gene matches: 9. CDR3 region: CSAQGLAGASEQFF. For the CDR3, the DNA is TGCAGCGCTCAAGGACTAGCGGGAGCAAGTGAGCAGTTCTTC.